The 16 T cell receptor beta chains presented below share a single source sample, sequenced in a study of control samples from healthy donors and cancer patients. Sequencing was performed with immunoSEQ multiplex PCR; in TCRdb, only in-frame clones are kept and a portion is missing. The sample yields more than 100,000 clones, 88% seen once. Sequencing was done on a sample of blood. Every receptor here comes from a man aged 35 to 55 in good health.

This chain's CDR3 is CASSLGGEGNQPQHF. In nucleotides, the CDR3 is TGTGCCAGCAGCTTAGGAGGAGAGGGCAATCAGCCCCAGCATTTT. This chain uses TRBV7-2 with TRBJ1-5; D not certain. The CDR3 spans 15 residues. Germline CDR1 SGHTA, CDR2 FQGNSA. Trimming pared 1 base from V and 2 bases from J, leaving 9 bases between.

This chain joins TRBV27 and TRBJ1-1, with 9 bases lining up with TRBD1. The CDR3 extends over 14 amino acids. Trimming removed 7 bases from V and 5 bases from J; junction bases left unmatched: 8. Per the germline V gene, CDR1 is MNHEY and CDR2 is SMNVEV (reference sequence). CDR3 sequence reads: CASTDRGRRTEAFF. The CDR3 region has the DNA TGTGCCAGCACGGACAGGGGAAGACGAACTGAAGCTTTCTTT.

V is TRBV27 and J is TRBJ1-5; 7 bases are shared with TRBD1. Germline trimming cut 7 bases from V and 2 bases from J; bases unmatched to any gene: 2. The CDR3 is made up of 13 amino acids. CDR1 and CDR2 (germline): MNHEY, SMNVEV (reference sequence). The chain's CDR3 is CASKGQGNQPQHF. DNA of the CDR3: TGTGCCAGCAAAGGACAGGGCAATCAGCCCCAGCATTTT.

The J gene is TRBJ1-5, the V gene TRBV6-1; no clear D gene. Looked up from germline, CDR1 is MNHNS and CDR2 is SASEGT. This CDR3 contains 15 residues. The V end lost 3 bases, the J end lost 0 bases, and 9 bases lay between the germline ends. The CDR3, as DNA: TGTGCCAGCAGTGAGTGGCAGTATAGCAATCAGCCCCAGCATTTT. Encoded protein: CASSEWQYSNQPQHF.

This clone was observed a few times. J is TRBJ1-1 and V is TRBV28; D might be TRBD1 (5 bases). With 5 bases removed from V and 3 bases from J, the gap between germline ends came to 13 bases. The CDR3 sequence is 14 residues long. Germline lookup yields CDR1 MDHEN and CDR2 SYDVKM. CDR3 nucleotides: TGTGCCAGCAGTCCTGGGACGGGCCACACTGAAGCTTTCTTT. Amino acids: CASSPGTGHTEAFF. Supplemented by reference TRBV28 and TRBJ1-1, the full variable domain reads DVKVTQSSRYLVKRTGEKVFLECVQDMDHENMFWYRQDPGLGLRLIYFSYDVKMKEKGDIPEGYSVSREKKERFSLILESASTNQTSMYLCASSPGTGHTEAFFGQGTRLTVV.

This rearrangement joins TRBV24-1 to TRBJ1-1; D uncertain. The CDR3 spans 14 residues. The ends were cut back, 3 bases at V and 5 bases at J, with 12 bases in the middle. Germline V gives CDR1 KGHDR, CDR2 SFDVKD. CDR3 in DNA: TGTGCCACCAGTGATGGGCCACCTGGGACTGAAGCTTTCTTT. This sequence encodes CATSDGPPGTEAFF.

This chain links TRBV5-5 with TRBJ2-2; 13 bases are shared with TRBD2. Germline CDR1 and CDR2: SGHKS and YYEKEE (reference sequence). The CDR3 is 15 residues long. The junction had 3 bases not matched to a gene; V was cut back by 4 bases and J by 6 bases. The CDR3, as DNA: TGTGCCAGCAGCGGACTAGCGGGGGATCCCGGGGAGCTGTTTTTT. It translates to CASSGLAGDPGELFF.

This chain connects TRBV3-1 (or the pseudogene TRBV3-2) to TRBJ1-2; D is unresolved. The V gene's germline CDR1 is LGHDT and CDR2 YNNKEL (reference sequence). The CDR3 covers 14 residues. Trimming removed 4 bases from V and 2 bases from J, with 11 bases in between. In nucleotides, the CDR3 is TGTGCCAGCAGCCCCCAAAGGGCCAACTATGGCTACACCTTC. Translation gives CASSPQRANYGYTF.

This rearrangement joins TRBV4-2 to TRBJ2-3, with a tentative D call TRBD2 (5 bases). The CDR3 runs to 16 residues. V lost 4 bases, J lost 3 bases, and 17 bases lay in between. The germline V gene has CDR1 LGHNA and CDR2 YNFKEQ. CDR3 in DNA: TGTGCCAGCAGCCGCTCTGGATACGCGGGTACAGATACGCAGTATTTT. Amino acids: CASSRSGYAGTDTQYF.

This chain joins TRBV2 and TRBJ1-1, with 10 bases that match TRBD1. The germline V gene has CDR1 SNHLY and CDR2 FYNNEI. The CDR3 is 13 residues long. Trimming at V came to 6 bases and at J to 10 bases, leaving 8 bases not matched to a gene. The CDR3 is CASSGGTGEVAFF. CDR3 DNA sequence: TGTGCCAGCAGCGGGGGGACAGGGGAGGTAGCTTTCTTT.

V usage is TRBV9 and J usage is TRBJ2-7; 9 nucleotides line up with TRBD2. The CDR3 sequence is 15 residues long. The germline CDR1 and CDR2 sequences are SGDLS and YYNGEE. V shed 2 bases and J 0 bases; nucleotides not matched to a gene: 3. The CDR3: CASSVLAGSSYEQYF. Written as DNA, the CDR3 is TGTGCCAGCAGCGTCCTAGCGGGATCCTCCTACGAGCAGTACTTC.

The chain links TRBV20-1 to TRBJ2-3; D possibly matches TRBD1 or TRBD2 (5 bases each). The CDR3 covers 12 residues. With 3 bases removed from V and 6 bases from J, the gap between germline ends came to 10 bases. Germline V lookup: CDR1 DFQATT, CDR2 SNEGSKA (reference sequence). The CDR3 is CSASGTVDTQYF. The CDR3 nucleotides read TGCAGTGCTAGTGGGACGGTGGATACGCAGTATTTT.

In DNA form, the CDR3 reads TGCGCCAGCCGGACAGGGCCCGATGGCTACACCTTC. It codes for CASRTGPDGYTF. V usage is TRBV5-1 and J usage is TRBJ1-2; TRBD1 aligns across 8 bases. The germline V gene encodes CDR1 SGHRS and CDR2 YFSETQ. Trimming took 7 bases from V and 6 from J; bases not matched to a gene: 5. CDR3 length: 12 residues. The variable domain in full, with the rest retrieved from reference TRBV5-1 and TRBJ1-2, is KAGVTQTPRYLIKTRGQQVTLSCSPISGHRSVSWYQQTPGQGLQFLFEYFSETQRNKGNFPGRFSGRQFSNSRSEMNVSTLELGDSALYLCASRTGPDGYTFGSGTRLTVV.

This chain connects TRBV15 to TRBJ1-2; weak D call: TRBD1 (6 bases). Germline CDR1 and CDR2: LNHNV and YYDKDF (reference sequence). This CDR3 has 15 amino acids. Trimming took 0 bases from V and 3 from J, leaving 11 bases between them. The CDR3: CATSRDRDTHYGYTF. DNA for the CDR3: TGTGCCACCAGCAGAGATCGGGACACACACTATGGCTACACCTTC. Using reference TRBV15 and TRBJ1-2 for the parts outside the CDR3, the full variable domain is DAMVIQNPRYQVTQFGKPVTLSCSQTLNHNVMYWYQQKSSQAPKLLFHYYDKDFNNEADTPDNFQSRRPNTSFCFLDIRSPGLGDTAMYLCATSRDRDTHYGYTFGSGTRLTVV.

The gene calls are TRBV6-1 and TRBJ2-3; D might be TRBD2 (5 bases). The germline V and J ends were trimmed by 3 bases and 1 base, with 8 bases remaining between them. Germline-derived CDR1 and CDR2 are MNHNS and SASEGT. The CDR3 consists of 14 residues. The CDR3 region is CASSDWTRTDTQYF. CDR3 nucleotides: TGTGCCAGCAGTGATTGGACTCGCACAGATACGCAGTATTTT.

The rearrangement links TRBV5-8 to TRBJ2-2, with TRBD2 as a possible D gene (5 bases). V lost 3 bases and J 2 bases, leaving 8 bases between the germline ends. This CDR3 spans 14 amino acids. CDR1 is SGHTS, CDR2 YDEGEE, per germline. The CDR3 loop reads CASSWRLNTGELFF. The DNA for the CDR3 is TGTGCCAGCAGCTGGAGACTAAACACCGGGGAGCTGTTTTTT.